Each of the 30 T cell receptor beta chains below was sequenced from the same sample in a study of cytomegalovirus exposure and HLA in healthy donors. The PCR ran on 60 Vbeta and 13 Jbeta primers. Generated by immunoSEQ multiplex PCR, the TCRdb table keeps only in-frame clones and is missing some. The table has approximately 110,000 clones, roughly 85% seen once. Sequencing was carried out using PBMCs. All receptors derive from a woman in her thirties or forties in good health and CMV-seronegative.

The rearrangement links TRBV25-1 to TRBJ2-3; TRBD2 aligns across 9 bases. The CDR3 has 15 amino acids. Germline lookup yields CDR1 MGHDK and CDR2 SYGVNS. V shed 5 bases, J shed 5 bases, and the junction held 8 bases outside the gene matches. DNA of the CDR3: TGTGCCAGCAGTCCCCCCGGCGGGGGGGGAGATACGCAGTATTTT. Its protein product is CASSPPGGGGDTQYF.

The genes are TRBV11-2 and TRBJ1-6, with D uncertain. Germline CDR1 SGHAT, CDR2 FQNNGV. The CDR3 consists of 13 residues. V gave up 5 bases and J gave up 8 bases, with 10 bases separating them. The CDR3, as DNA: TGTGCCAGCAGCGAACACGAAGATTCACCCCTCCACTTT. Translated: CASSEHEDSPLHF. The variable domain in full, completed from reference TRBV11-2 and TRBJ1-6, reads EAGVAQSPRYKIIEKRQSVAFWCNPISGHATLYWYQQILGQGPKLLIQFQNNGVVDDSQLPKDRFSAERLKGVDSTLKIQPAKLEDSAVYLCASSEHEDSPLHFGNGTRLTVT.

The CDR3 sequence is CSVEQGARYDEQFF. As DNA, the CDR3 is TGCAGCGTTGAGCAGGGGGCGCGTTATGATGAGCAGTTCTTC. This chain links TRBV29-1 with TRBJ2-1, with 8 bases matching TRBD1. Germline V CDR1 and CDR2: SQVTM, ANQGSEA. Trimming took 3 bases from V and 8 from J; bases not matched to a gene: 9. The CDR3 is 14 residues long.

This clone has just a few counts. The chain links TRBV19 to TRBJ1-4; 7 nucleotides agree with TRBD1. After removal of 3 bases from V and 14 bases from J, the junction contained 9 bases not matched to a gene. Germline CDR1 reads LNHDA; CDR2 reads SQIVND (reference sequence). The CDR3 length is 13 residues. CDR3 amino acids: CASSIQGDASLFF. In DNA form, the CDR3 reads TGTGCCAGTAGTATCCAGGGGGATGCTTCTCTGTTTTTT.

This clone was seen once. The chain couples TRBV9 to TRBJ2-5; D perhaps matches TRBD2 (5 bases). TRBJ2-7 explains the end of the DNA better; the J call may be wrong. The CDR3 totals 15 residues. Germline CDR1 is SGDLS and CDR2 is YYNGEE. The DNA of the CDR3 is TGTGCCAGCAGCGTCACCCCTAGCAGACGGTACGAGCAGTACTTC. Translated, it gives CASSVTPSRRYEQYF.

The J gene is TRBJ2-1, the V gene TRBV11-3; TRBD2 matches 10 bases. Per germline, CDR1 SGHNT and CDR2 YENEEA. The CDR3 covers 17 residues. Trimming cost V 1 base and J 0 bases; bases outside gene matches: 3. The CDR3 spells CASSLGLAGTSYNEQFF. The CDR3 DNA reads TGTGCCAGCAGCTTAGGACTAGCGGGTACCTCCTACAATGAGCAGTTCTTC.

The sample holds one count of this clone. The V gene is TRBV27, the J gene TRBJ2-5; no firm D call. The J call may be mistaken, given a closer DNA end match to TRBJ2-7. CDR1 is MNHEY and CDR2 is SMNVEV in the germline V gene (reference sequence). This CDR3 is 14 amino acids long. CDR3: CASSSFDNSYEQYF. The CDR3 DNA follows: TGTGCCAGCAGTTCTTTCGACAATTCCTACGAGCAGTACTTC.

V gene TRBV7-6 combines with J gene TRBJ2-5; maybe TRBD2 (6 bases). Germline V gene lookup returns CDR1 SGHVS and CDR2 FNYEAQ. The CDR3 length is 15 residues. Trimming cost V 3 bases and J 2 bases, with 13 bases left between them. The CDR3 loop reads CASSFGSAGQETQYF. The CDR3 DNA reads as TGTGCCAGCAGCTTCGGGTCTGCGGGGCAAGAGACCCAGTACTTC.

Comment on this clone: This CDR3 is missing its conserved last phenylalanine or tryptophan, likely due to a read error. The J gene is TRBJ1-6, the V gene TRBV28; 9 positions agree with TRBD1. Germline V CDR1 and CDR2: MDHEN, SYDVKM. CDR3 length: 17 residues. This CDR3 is CASSLFIRDRDGSPLHL. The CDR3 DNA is TGTGCCAGCAGCTTATTTATCCGGGACAGGGATGGATCACCCCTCCACCTT.

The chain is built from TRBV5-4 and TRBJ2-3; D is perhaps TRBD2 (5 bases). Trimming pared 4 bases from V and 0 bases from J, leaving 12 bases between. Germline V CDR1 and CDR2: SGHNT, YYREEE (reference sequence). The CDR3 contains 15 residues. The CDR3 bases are TGTGCCAGCAGCCGCGACCGGGGAAGCACAGATACGCAGTATTTT. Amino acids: CASSRDRGSTDTQYF.

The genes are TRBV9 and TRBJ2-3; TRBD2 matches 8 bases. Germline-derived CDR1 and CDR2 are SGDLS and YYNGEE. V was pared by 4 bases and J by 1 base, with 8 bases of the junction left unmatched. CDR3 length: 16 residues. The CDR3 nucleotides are TGTGCCAGCAGCCCCTCAGCGGGAGCGGGCACAGATACGCAGTATTTT. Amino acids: CASSPSAGAGTDTQYF.

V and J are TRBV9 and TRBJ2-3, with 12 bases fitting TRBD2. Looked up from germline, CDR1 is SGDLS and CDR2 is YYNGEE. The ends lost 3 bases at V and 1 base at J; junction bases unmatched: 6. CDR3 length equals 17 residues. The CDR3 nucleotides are TGTGCCAGCAGCGCTAGCGGGAGGGCCCGGGGCACAGATACGCAGTATTTT. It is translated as CASSASGRARGTDTQYF. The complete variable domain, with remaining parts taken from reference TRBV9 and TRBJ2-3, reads DSGVTQTPKHLITATGQRVTLRCSPRSGDLSVYWYQQSLDQGLQFLIQYYNGEERAKGNILERFSAQQFPDLHSELNLSSLELGDSALYFCASSASGRARGTDTQYFGPGTRLTVL.

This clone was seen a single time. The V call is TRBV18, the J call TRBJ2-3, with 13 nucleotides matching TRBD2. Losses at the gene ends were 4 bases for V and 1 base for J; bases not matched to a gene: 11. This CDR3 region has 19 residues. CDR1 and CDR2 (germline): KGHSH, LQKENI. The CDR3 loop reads CASSLGLAGVFRGTDTQYF. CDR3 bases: TGTGCCAGCTCACTAGGACTAGCGGGAGTCTTTAGGGGCACAGATACGCAGTATTTT.

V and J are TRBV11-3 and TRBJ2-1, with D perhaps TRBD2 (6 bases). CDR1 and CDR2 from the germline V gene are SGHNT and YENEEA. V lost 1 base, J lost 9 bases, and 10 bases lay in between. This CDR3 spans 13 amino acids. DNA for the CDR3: TGTGCCAGCAGCTTAGTCCCCGGGAGTGAGCAGTTCTTC. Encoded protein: CASSLVPGSEQFF.

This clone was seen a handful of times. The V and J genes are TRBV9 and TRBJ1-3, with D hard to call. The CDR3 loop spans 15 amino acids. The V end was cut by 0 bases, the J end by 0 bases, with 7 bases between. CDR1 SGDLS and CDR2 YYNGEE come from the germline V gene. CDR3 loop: CASSVAEFSGNTIYF. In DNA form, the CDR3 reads TGTGCCAGCAGCGTAGCGGAGTTCTCTGGAAACACCATATATTTT.

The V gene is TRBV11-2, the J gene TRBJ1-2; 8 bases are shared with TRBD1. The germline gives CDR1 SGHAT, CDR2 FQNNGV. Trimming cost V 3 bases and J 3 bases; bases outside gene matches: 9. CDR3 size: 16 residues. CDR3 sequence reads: CASSLESRGLDYGYTF. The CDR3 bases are TGTGCCAGCAGCTTGGAATCCAGGGGGCTCGACTATGGCTACACCTTC.

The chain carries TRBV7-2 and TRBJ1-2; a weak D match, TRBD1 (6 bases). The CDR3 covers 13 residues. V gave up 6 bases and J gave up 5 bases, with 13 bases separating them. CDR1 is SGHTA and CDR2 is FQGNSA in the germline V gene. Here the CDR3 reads CASRPPGQYGYTF. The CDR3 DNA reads TGTGCCAGCAGACCCCCCGGACAGTATGGCTACACCTTC.

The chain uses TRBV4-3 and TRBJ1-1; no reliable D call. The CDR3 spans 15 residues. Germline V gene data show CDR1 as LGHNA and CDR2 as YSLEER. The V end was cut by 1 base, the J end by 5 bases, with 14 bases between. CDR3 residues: CASSQGLLAGTEAFF. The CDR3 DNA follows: TGCGCCAGCAGCCAAGGGCTTCTGGCGGGAACTGAAGCTTTCTTT.

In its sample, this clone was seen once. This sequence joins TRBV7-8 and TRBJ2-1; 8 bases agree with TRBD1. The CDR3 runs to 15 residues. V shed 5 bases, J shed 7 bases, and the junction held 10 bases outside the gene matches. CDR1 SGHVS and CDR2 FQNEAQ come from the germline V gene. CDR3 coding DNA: TGTGCCAGCAGCCCAGGACAGGGCCCGTCGAATGAGCAGTTCTTC. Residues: CASSPGQGPSNEQFF.

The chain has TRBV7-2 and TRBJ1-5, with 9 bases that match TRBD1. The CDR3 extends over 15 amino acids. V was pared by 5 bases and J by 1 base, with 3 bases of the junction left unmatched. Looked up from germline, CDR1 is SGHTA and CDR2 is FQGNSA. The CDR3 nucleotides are TGTGCCAGCAGCGCTGACAGGGGGAGCAATCAGCCCCAGCATTTT. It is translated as CASSADRGSNQPQHF.

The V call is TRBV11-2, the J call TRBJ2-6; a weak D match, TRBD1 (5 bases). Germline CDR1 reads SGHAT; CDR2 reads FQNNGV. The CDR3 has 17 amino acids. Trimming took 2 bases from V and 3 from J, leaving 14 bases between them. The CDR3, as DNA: TGTGCCAGCAGCTTAAACCCAGGGTCCTATGGGGCCAACGTCCTGACTTTC. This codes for CASSLNPGSYGANVLTF.

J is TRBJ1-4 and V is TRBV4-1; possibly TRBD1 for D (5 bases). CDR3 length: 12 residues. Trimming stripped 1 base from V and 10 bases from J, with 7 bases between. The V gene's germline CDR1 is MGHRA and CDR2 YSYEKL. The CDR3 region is CASSQGGGKLFF. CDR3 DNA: TGCGCCAGCAGCCAAGGGGGGGGAAAACTGTTTTTT.

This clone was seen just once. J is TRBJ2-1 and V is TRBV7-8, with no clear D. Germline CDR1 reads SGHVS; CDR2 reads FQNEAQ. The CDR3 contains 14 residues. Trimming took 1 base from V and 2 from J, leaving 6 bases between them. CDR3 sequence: CASSLDSAYNEQFF. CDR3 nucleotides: TGTGCCAGCAGCTTAGATTCCGCCTACAATGAGCAGTTCTTC.

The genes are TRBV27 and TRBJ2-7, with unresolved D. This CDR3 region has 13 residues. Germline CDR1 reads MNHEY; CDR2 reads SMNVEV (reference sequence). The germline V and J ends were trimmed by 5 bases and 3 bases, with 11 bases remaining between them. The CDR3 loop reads CASSPMPYYEQYF. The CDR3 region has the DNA TGTGCCAGCAGTCCTATGCCCTACTACGAGCAGTACTTC.

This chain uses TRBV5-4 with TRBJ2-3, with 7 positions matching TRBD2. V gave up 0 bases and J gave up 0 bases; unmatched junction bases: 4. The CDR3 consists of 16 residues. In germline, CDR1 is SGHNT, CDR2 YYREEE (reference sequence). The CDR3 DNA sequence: TGTGCCAGCAGCTTGGACGGGAGGCCTAGCACAGATACGCAGTATTTT. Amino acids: CASSLDGRPSTDTQYF.

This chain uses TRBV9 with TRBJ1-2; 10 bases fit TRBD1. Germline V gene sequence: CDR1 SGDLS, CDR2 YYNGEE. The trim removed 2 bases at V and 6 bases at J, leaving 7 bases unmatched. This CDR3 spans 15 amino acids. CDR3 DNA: TGTGCCAGCAGCGTGAGGACAGGGGGATCGGATGGCTACACCTTC. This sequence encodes CASSVRTGGSDGYTF.

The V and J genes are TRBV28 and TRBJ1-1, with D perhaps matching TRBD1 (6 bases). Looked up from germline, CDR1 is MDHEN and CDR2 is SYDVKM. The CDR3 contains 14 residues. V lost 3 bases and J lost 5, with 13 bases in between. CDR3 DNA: TGTGCCAGCAGTTTGGGGGGGGCGCGGACTGAAGCTTTCTTT. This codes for CASSLGGARTEAFF.

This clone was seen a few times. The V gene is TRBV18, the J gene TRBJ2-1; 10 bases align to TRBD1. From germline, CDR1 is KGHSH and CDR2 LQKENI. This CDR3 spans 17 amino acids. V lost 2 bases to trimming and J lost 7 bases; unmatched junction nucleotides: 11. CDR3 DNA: TGTGCCAGCTCACCATCCGTAAAGGGACAGGGGATTAATGAGCAGTTCTTC. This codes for CASSPSVKGQGINEQFF.

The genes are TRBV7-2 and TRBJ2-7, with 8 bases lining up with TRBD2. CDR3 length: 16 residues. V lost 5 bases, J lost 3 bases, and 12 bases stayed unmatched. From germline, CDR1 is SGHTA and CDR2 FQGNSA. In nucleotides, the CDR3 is TGTGCCAGCAGCCCCGAGCGACCGGGACTAGACTACGAGCAGTACTTC. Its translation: CASSPERPGLDYEQYF.

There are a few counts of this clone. CDR3 amino acids: CASSTRGQEPSREQYF. CDR3 sequence (DNA): TGTGCCAGCAGCACGCGTGGACAGGAGCCCTCCCGCGAGCAGTACTTC. This chain links TRBV7-2 with TRBJ2-7; TRBD1 matches at 7 bases. Germline values: CDR1 SGHTA, CDR2 FQGNSA. The CDR3 consists of 16 residues. V gave up 5 bases and J gave up 6 bases; unmatched junction bases: 16.